The rows below give T cell receptor beta chains drawn from one sample of a study of regulatory T cells in long-lasting Graves disease. Each CDR3 protein is one row after TCRdb ran MiXCR on the multiplex PCR reads. The repertoire holds around 400,000 distinct CDR3 sequences, with 21% as singletons. Sequencing used peripheral blood mononuclear cells (PBMCs), obtained when the disease was refractory, from a patient treated with antithyroid drugs. The receptors were gathered from a female donor with Graves disease. CDR3s include the opening cysteine and the closing phenylalanine or tryptophan. A D gene is named only where the DNA matches it firmly. Clone size is stated in some rows and not others, as once, few, many or a class when expanded.

j_call: TRBJ2-5
clone_size: few
v_call: TRBV20-1
d_call: TRBD1
cdr3_aa: CSARDQGVGETQYF
cdr3_nt: TGCAGTGCTAGAGATCAGGGGGTAGGGGAGACCCAGTACTTC

j_call: TRBJ2-5
clone_size: -
v_call: TRBV5-1
d_call: -
cdr3_aa: CASSATSPSETQYF
cdr3_nt: TGCGCCAGCAGCGCAACTAGTCCGTCGGAGACCCAGTACTTC

j_call: TRBJ2-5
clone_size: many
v_call: TRBV7-2
d_call: -
cdr3_aa: CASSSPTDQETQYF
cdr3_nt: TGTGCCAGCAGCTCCCCAACCGATCAAGAGACCCAGTACTTC

j_call: TRBJ1-5
clone_size: few
v_call: TRBV3-1
d_call: -
cdr3_aa: CASSLGLLGQPQHF
cdr3_nt: TGTGCCAGCAGCCTCGGCCTTTTAGGCCAGCCCCAGCATTTT

j_call: TRBJ2-5
clone_size: many
v_call: TRBV3-1
d_call: -
cdr3_aa: CASSQNQETQYF
cdr3_nt: TGTGCCAGCAGCCAGAACCAAGAGACCCAGTACTTC

j_call: TRBJ2-2
clone_size: few
v_call: TRBV15
d_call: TRBD2
cdr3_aa: CATSRAVTSVFTGELFF
cdr3_nt: TGTGCCACCAGCAGAGCGGTAACTAGCGTTTTCACCGGGGAGCTGTTTTTT

j_call: TRBJ1-1
clone_size: many
v_call: TRBV2
d_call: -
cdr3_aa: CASSQTMNTEAFF
cdr3_nt: TGTGCCAGCAGCCAGACAATGAACACTGAAGCTTTCTTT

j_call: TRBJ1-1
clone_size: few
v_call: TRBV10-1
d_call: -
cdr3_aa: CASSPPPRTEAFF
cdr3_nt: TGCGCCAGCAGTCCCCCTCCCCGGACTGAAGCTTTCTTT

j_call: TRBJ1-1
clone_size: many
v_call: TRBV12-3/TRBV12-4
d_call: -
cdr3_aa: CASSTAVGTEAFF
cdr3_nt: TGTGCCAGCAGTACAGCCGTCGGCACTGAAGCTTTCTTT

j_call: TRBJ1-1
clone_size: -
v_call: TRBV25-1
d_call: TRBD1
cdr3_aa: CASSDPRQGLETEAFF
cdr3_nt: TGTGCCAGCAGTGACCCCCGACAGGGCTTAGAAACTGAAGCTTTCTTT

j_call: TRBJ2-5
clone_size: -
v_call: TRBV7-9
d_call: TRBD1
cdr3_aa: CALTGGPQETQYF
cdr3_nt: TGTGCCCTAACAGGGGGCCCGCAAGAGACCCAGTACTTC

j_call: TRBJ1-2
clone_size: many
v_call: TRBV9
d_call: TRBD1
cdr3_aa: CASSETGTGDYGYTF
cdr3_nt: TGTGCCAGCAGCGAGACCGGGACAGGGGACTATGGCTACACCTTC

j_call: TRBJ2-1
clone_size: -
v_call: TRBV7-3
d_call: TRBD2
cdr3_aa: CASSHLAGPDNEQFF
cdr3_nt: TGTGCCAGCAGCCATCTAGCGGGACCTGACAATGAGCAGTTCTTC

j_call: TRBJ1-2
clone_size: many
v_call: TRBV20-1
d_call: -
cdr3_aa: CSVALDLYGYTF
cdr3_nt: TGCAGTGTTGCGCTAGACCTCTATGGCTACACCTTC

j_call: TRBJ1-1
clone_size: many
v_call: TRBV6-4
d_call: TRBD1
cdr3_aa: CASSHRGGDAEAFF
cdr3_nt: TGTGCCAGCAGTCACAGGGGTGGGGACGCTGAAGCTTTCTTT

j_call: TRBJ2-7
clone_size: many
v_call: TRBV27
d_call: -
cdr3_aa: CASSPPPPTRGPEQYF
cdr3_nt: TGTGCCAGCAGTCCCCCCCCCCCGACCCGGGGCCCCGAGCAGTACTTC

j_call: TRBJ2-7
clone_size: -
v_call: TRBV30
d_call: -
cdr3_aa: CAWSGPDYSGSSYEQYF
cdr3_nt: TGTGCCTGGAGTGGCCCCGACTACTCTGGGAGCTCCTACGAGCAGTACTTC

j_call: TRBJ1-2
clone_size: few
v_call: TRBV29-1
d_call: -
cdr3_aa: CSVKTGPYGYTF
cdr3_nt: TGCAGCGTTAAGACAGGTCCCTATGGCTACACCTTC

j_call: TRBJ2-7
clone_size: once
v_call: TRBV6-1
d_call: TRBD2
cdr3_aa: CASEGGRAYEQYF
cdr3_nt: TGTGCCAGCGAGGGCGGGAGGGCCTACGAGCAGTACTTC

j_call: TRBJ2-5
clone_size: many
v_call: TRBV12-5
d_call: -
cdr3_aa: CASGLDLVKTQYF
cdr3_nt: TGTGCTAGTGGTTTGGATCTAGTAAAGACCCAGTACTTC

j_call: TRBJ1-1
clone_size: many
v_call: TRBV29-1
d_call: -
cdr3_aa: CSVETRNTEAFF
cdr3_nt: TGCAGCGTTGAAACCAGGAACACTGAAGCTTTCTTT

j_call: TRBJ2-7
clone_size: many
v_call: TRBV2
d_call: TRBD2
cdr3_aa: CASNAGGLAGGTNEQYF
cdr3_nt: TGTGCCAGCAATGCCGGAGGACTAGCGGGAGGAACCAACGAGCAGTACTTC

j_call: TRBJ2-1
clone_size: -
v_call: TRBV12-5
d_call: -
cdr3_aa: CASGSQSSYNEQFF
cdr3_nt: TGTGCTAGTGGAAGCCAGAGCTCCTACAATGAGCAGTTCTTC

j_call: TRBJ1-1
clone_size: many
v_call: TRBV28
d_call: TRBD1
cdr3_aa: CASSSRGGMNTEAFF
cdr3_nt: TGTGCCAGCAGTTCCAGGGGGGGGATGAACACTGAAGCTTTCTTT

j_call: TRBJ2-7
clone_size: many
v_call: TRBV2
d_call: -
cdr3_aa: CASGGDYEQYF
cdr3_nt: TGTGCCAGCGGTGGCGATTACGAGCAGTACTTC

j_call: TRBJ1-4
clone_size: many
v_call: TRBV7-9
d_call: -
cdr3_aa: CASSLHTGGEKLFF
cdr3_nt: TGTGCCAGCAGCCTACATACGGGCGGAGAAAAACTGTTTTTT

j_call: TRBJ2-7
clone_size: many
v_call: TRBV29-1
d_call: TRBD2
cdr3_aa: CSVGGTTYYEQYF
cdr3_nt: TGCAGCGTTGGTGGGACTACATATTACGAGCAGTACTTC

j_call: TRBJ2-7
clone_size: -
v_call: TRBV20-1
d_call: TRBD2
cdr3_aa: CSARTSGSPEQYF
cdr3_nt: TGCAGTGCCAGGACTAGCGGGAGCCCCGAGCAGTACTTC

j_call: TRBJ1-4
clone_size: many
v_call: TRBV4-1
d_call: TRBD1
cdr3_aa: CASSQADHGQGNEKLFF
cdr3_nt: TGCGCCAGCAGCCAAGCTGACCATGGACAGGGGAATGAAAAACTGTTTTTT

j_call: TRBJ2-3
clone_size: -
v_call: TRBV7-6
d_call: -
cdr3_aa: CASSLNPGDTQYF
cdr3_nt: TGTGCCAGCAGCCTCAACCCGGGAGATACGCAGTATTTT

j_call: TRBJ2-7
clone_size: many
v_call: TRBV11-3
d_call: -
cdr3_aa: CASSLGVGEYEQYF
cdr3_nt: TGTGCCAGCAGCTTAGGAGTGGGCGAATACGAGCAGTACTTC

j_call: TRBJ2-7
clone_size: few
v_call: TRBV5-1
d_call: -
cdr3_aa: CASSFIWFVGEQYF
cdr3_nt: TGCGCCAGCAGCTTCATTTGGTTCGTCGGCGAGCAGTACTTC

j_call: TRBJ2-2
clone_size: -
v_call: TRBV11-3
d_call: -
cdr3_aa: CASSSRGSLGELFF
cdr3_nt: TGTGCCAGCAGTTCTAGGGGCTCCTTGGGGGAGCTGTTTTTT

j_call: TRBJ2-7
clone_size: many
v_call: TRBV6-1
d_call: TRBD1
cdr3_aa: CASSDRQGYEQYF
cdr3_nt: TGTGCCAGCAGTGATCGACAGGGATACGAGCAGTACTTC

j_call: TRBJ1-6
clone_size: few
v_call: TRBV30
d_call: -
cdr3_aa: CAWRFQSLPSPLHF
cdr3_nt: TGTGCCTGGAGATTTCAGTCCTTACCTTCACCCCTCCACTTT

j_call: TRBJ1-1
clone_size: -
v_call: TRBV4-1
d_call: TRBD1
cdr3_aa: CASSQKQGANEAFF
cdr3_nt: TGCGCCAGCAGCCAAAAACAGGGGGCTAATGAAGCTTTCTTT